This T cell receptor (beta chain) was identified during a study of cytomegalovirus exposure and HLA in healthy donors (dated by TCRdb to 2016 to 2017). Describing the broader study: An earlier analysis of approximately 590 of the donors reported about 290 Gb of sequence data and roughly 110 million unique TCR beta sequences from approximately 180 million T cells. An early release that covered about 600 HLA-typed donors contained 250 to 350 gigabases of sequencing data and tens of millions of unique TCR sequences. Among the roughly 400 genotyped donors, around 81% belonged to the genetic ancestry cluster associated with self-reported Caucasian donors. The aim of the study was to test whether cataloging public T cell receptors could identify signatures of past pathogen exposure. The study profiled the T cell repertoires of approximately 700 subjects by immunosequencing and related them to cytomegalovirus serostatus. In addition to the first cohort of 666 subjects, a separate validation cohort of under 150 different subjects was used. To predict cytomegalovirus infection status, the study combined high-throughput TCR immunosequencing, statistical association of individual TCRs with disease status, and machine learning. In a later analysis, previously published TCR beta repertoires from fewer than 750 donors were re-analyzed and high-resolution HLA genotyping was added so that TCR occurrence patterns could be studied. In the later analysis, no new phenotypic data were used to find candidate immune exposures; instead, reliance was placed on TCR beta sequences and their occurrence across donors. In an earlier analysis of roughly 540 of the donors, high-throughput TCR beta sequencing was used to judge whether each TCR beta V gene segment behaved as functional or pseudogenic. Donor age, sex, ethnicity and CMV serostatus were collected together with the repertoire data. In a later genetic analysis, genome-wide SNP genotypes for about 65% of the roughly 670 donors were used, and that subset was treated as a discovery cohort. All discovery cohort repertoires had been generated on a single sequencing platform. Both class I and class II loci were covered by HLA typing, at four-digit resolution. Typing coverage varied by locus: roughly 620-630 donors for A, B, C, DRB1 and DQB1; approximately 500 for DQA1; some 610 for DPA1; around 490 for DPB1. Five DR-DQ haplotypes were treated as single units for association and clustering because of strong linkage in the cohort. Among 300 to 450 genotyped donors of the cohort, an average of about 240,000 unique TCR beta nucleotide sequences were sequenced per donor, 15% to 20% of them non-productive. Overall results and qualifications from the work: The only immune exposure information available for the cohort was CMV serostatus. Several of the top co-occurrence clusters appeared to be linked to parvovirus B19, influenza, CMV and Epstein-Barr virus, according to a later analysis. A later genetic analysis associated a missense DCLRE1C variant with V-gene and J-gene trimming of TCR beta chains, and an independent cohort replicated the association. A further reported finding was that TCR beta sequences accurately predicted the HLA-A and HLA-B alleles for most subjects in the first cohort. Most CMV-associated TCR beta chains appeared to be HLA-restricted in a later analysis, and the HLA associations seemed to be driven largely by CMV exposure. The authors suggested that the approach could potentially be extended to other disease states and immunological phenotypes. When HLA alleles, especially DR and DQ, strongly co-occurred, TCR associations were difficult to assign to individual alleles. In vitro tests confirmed that a few of the cytomegalovirus-associated TCR beta chains recognize cytomegalovirus antigens. In a later analysis, TCR association rates were found to vary across HLA loci, with the most associated TCRs seen for DRB1 alleles and the fewest for HLA-C alleles. In a later analysis, HLA-associated TCR beta chains were found to be more clonally expanded and to have lower generation probabilities than equally common non-associated chains. Because the 87-base-pair reads could not distinguish some IMGT-functional V segments, including TRBV6-2 and TRBV6-3, those segments were excluded. Broadly in line with IMGT annotations, most TCR beta V segments showed up in productive rearrangements about 87% or about 30% of the time in an earlier analysis of 587 of the donors. Because HLA typing was missing for some donors at each locus, association tests included only the typed subset. In a later genetic analysis, fewer N-insertions in productive TCRs were reported among donors in an Asian-associated ancestry cluster than the roughly 700-donor mean. Most TCR sequences were seen in very few donors, while some public TCRs were found in many individuals. The sequencing pipeline was judged likely to have produced a cluster of highly shared sequence variants as a technical artifact. The study listed 164 TCR beta chains as associated with cytomegalovirus. A later analysis associated roughly 17,000 TCR beta sequences with specific HLA alleles at a false discovery rate of 0.05. The cohort was sequenced for TCR beta chains only, and without alpha or paired-chain data the features that could be detected were limited. Cytomegalovirus status was reported to be diagnosed by the classifier with high specificity and sensitivity in both the original and validation cohorts. The earlier analysis of a few hundred of the donors excluded some 16 rarely observed V segments, including chromosome 9 orphons, because counts were too low. Roughly uniform sequencing depth across donors was assumed in presence/absence analyses, although this assumption may not hold. Linkage disequilibrium might explain the correlated functional status among segregating V segments, but an unknown experimental factor could not be excluded.

There are a few counts of this clone. The antigen it recognizes is unknown. No much larger clone is present one base from it, and per-base qualities are unavailable. CDR3 length: 14 amino acids, cysteine to phenylalanine. The DNA shown is the 42-base CDR3, in frame from base 1. As encoded in the germline V gene, CDR1 is MNHEY while CDR2 is SVGAGI. The germline ends are 9 bases apart after V is trimmed by 6 bases and J by 0 bases. The method behind the library was the immunoSEQ multiplex PCR assay. For the multiplex PCR, a mixture combining 60 forward primers for TCR Vbeta segments and 13 reverse primers for TCR Jbeta segments was used. Amplification of the CDR3 region of rearranged TCR beta genes was performed with a multiplex PCR assay on genomic DNA. On the Illumina HiSeq System, the amplified TCR beta libraries were sequenced as 87-base-pair reads. In the source study's methods: A later analysis tallied around 82 million unique TCR beta chains across the 666 repertoires, and around 12 million of those chains were shared by two or more donors. A nearest-neighbor algorithm error-corrected the raw reads and collapsed the reads into unique sequences, merging closely related sequences to remove PCR and sequencing errors. CDR3 sequences were aligned to IMGT reference sequences to assign V, D and J gene segments. For a sequence to be retained, a match of at least six nucleotides was required to both a V gene segment and a J gene segment. Rearrangements were classified as productive when the CDR3 lacked stop codons and remained in frame with V and J, and all other rearrangements were classified as non-productive. CDR3 was defined by IMGT convention, running from the second conserved V-encoded cysteine to the conserved J-encoded phenylalanine. In an earlier analysis of more than 550 of the donors, sequences lacking an unambiguous match to a single V gene segment were excluded. In an earlier analysis of 587 of the donors, V segments were called functional above 56.7% productive rearrangements and were called segregating when the between-donor standard deviation exceeded 5%. A statistical classification framework was built to diagnose cytomegalovirus status from the catalog of TCR beta chain sequences. In a later analysis, V and J genes were assigned by comparing TCR nucleotide sequences against IMGT/GENE-DB human TR gene sequences. In a later analysis, CDR3 sequences and most-parsimonious VDJ recombination scenarios were assigned using the TCRdist pipeline. In a later analysis, each TCR beta chain was defined by its CDR3 amino acid sequence together with its V-gene family, and reads lacking a unique V-gene family were excluded. In a later analysis, 450 to 600 highly shared, low-generation-probability nucleotide sequences were removed to address suspected cross-contamination and a sequencing artifact. For each public chain, a later analysis derived a clonal expansion index from normalized ranks of inferred template counts within each repertoire. Generation probabilities in a later analysis came from a VDJ recombination model fitted to out-of-frame rearrangements, and those results were checked against IGoR. In a later analysis, hypergeometric tests were used to score TCR-TCR, TCR-HLA and TCR-CMV co-occurrence, with a repertoire-size bias correction applied to TCR pairs. To estimate false discovery rates, a later analysis permuted the HLA or CMV assignments 20 times. In a later analysis, co-occurring TCRs were grouped with DBSCAN, and TCRdist sequence similarity was added when clustering was performed within HLA-allele-positive subsets. Repertoires with fewer than 30,000 or more than 120,000 public chains were left out of co-occurrence clustering, as were roughly five repertoires with anomalous nucleotide sharing. Here the immuneACCESS table is served through TCRdb, limited to in-frame sequences with V and J called. Missing clones are a known gap in these copies; in checked studies unresolved V genes cover under half, and the rest lacks a known reason. For V, J and clone size, that table is used; D and trimming come from the DNA. Counted in this sample were roughly 200,000 clones; 8.5% to 10% of them appeared once. The ten most abundant clones make up over 1% of the sample.

In total, over 600 healthy bone marrow donors made up the cohort. All cohort members were sampled while nominally healthy, although unrecorded immune exposures were likely present. The donor was CMV seropositive and belonged to the group of some 290 seropositive cohort members. Every donor gave a peripheral blood sample, and the peripheral blood mononuclear cells from that sample were used for TCR beta sequencing. The Qiagen DNeasy Blood Extraction Kit was used to extract genomic DNA from the blood cell samples. This TCR derives from a woman aged 25 to 39 in good health and CMV-seropositive. The sequence joins TRBV6-5 to TRBJ2-1; the D gene remains uncertain. The sequenced material came from PBMCs. The CDR3 amino acid sequence is: CASRAAPSYNEQFF. The DNA sequence is as follows: TGTGCCAGCAGGGCGGCCCCCTCCTACAATGAGCAGTTCTTC.